This T cell receptor (beta chain) was recovered during a study of control samples from healthy donors and cancer patients. V was shortened by 4 bases and J by 6 bases, with 22 bases between the two germline ends. The length of the CDR3 is 16 residues. Germline CDR1 is SGHRS and CDR2 is YFSETQ. The protocol was immunoSEQ multiplex PCR, while the TCRdb copy is restricted to in-frame clones and leaves out a portion. This table holds 130,000 or so clones, 94% found once. The receptor was derived from a man aged 40-55 years in good health. J is TRBJ1-2 and V is TRBV5-1; possible D gene TRBD1, 6 bases. Sequencing was carried out using blood. DNA of the CDR3: TGCGCCAGCAGCATGACACAGGGTGGTGGTATTGATGGCTACACCTTC. Amino acids: CASSMTQGGGIDGYTF. Based on the CDR3 plus reference TRBV5-1 and TRBJ1-2, the full variable domain is KAGVTQTPRYLIKTRGQQVTLSCSPISGHRSVSWYQQTPGQGLQFLFEYFSETQRNKGNFPGRFSGRQFSNSRSEMNVSTLELGDSALYLCASSMTQGGGIDGYTFGSGTRLTVV.